Listed below are T cell receptor beta chains from one sample, sequenced in a study of OX40 agonist ivuxolimab in advanced cancers. TCRdb's copy holds only in-frame clones and misses some; the assay was immunoSEQ multiplex PCR. The profile shows around 30,000 clones, approximately 90% of them singletons. The sequencing here drew on CD4+ or CD8+ T cells sorted from blood, taken in a trial of the OX40 agonist ivuxolimab. These receptors were taken from an adult with an advanced solid tumor such as melanoma, head and neck, liver or kidney cancer. The CDR3 runs from the conserved cysteine through the conserved F or W. A D gene is named only where the DNA matches it firmly. Clone sizes are given selectively: once, few, many, or a class where the clone is expanded.

j_call clone_size d_call v_call cdr3_aa cdr3_nt
TRBJ2-7 - - TRBV5-1 CASSLWDTSYEQYF TGCGCCAGCAGCTTGTGGGACACATCCTACGAGCAGTACTTC
TRBJ2-3 - TRBD2 TRBV30 CAWSGTSGRMTTDTQYF TGTGCCTGGAGCGGGACTAGCGGGAGAATGACCACAGATACGCAGTATTTT
TRBJ2-7 - - TRBV6-5 CASSSYGPSYEQYF TGTGCCAGCAGTTCTTACGGGCCTTCCTACGAGCAGTACTTC
TRBJ1-6 - - TRBV11-2 CASSLIGYSYNSPLHF TGTGCCAGCAGCTTAATCGGATACTCCTATAATTCACCCCTCCACTTT
TRBJ2-7 - TRBD1 TRBV19 CASSIVGTGADEQYF TGTGCCAGTAGTATAGTTGGGACAGGGGCTGACGAGCAGTACTTC
TRBJ2-7 - - TRBV5-6 CASSLEPETNYEQYF TGTGCCAGCAGCTTGGAACCGGAAACCAACTACGAGCAGTACTTC
TRBJ1-1 - TRBD1 TRBV4-3 CASSHDRGNTEAFF TGCGCCAGCAGCCACGACAGGGGGAACACTGAAGCTTTCTTT
TRBJ1-2 - TRBD1 TRBV27 CASSLFTGDVYGYTF TGTGCCAGCAGTTTGTTCACAGGGGATGTATATGGCTACACCTTC
TRBJ1-2 once - TRBV19 CASKSGVANYGYTF TGTGCCAGTAAATCAGGAGTTGCTAACTATGGCTACACCTTC
TRBJ2-3 once TRBD2 TRBV30 CAWSVISGSSTDTQYF TGTGCCTGGAGTGTAATTAGCGGGAGTAGCACAGATACGCAGTATTTT
TRBJ1-1 - - TRBV6-5 CASSYRDEAFF TGTGCCAGCAGTTACAGGGACGAAGCTTTCTTT
TRBJ2-1 - - TRBV29-1 CSVIPLALYNEQFF TGCAGCGTTATCCCCCTAGCTTTATACAATGAGCAGTTCTTC
TRBJ2-2 once - TRBV5-4 CASSSITNTGELFF TGTGCCAGCAGCTCGATTACGAACACCGGGGAGCTGTTTTTT
TRBJ2-7 - - TRBV5-6 CASSYSEWTDSYEQYF TGTGCCAGCAGTTACTCGGAGTGGACAGACTCCTACGAGCAGTACTTC
TRBJ1-4 - - TRBV19 CASRRAEATNEKLFF TGTGCCAGTAGGAGGGCAGAAGCAACTAATGAAAAACTGTTTTTT
TRBJ2-7 - TRBD1 TRBV9 CASSAQGAGEQYF TGTGCCAGCAGCGCCCAGGGGGCGGGCGAGCAGTACTTC
TRBJ2-1 - - TRBV6-5 CASSRTSYNEQFF TGTGCCAGCAGTCGAACCTCCTACAATGAGCAGTTCTTC
TRBJ1-2 - - TRBV2 CASTPTAGANYGYTF TGTGCCAGTACGCCGACCGCGGGCGCTAACTATGGCTACACCTTC
TRBJ2-6 - - TRBV11-2 CASSLRPLGELGGANVLTF TGTGCCAGCAGCTTACGGCCACTGGGGGAGTTAGGTGGGGCCAACGTCCTGACTTTC
TRBJ2-5 - - TRBV30 CAWSPGASQETQYF TGTGCCTGGAGTCCAGGGGCCAGCCAAGAGACCCAGTACTTC
TRBJ2-7 - - TRBV27 CASSLSQGGYEQYF TGTGCCAGCAGTTTGAGCCAGGGGGGCTACGAGCAGTACTTC
TRBJ2-7 - TRBD2 TRBV7-6 CASSLLAGGPGEQYF TGTGCCAGCAGCTTATTAGCGGGAGGGCCGGGGGAGCAGTACTTC
TRBJ2-5 - TRBD2 TRBV6-5 CASSLGTSGYQETQYF TGTGCCAGCAGTTTGGGGACTAGCGGATACCAAGAGACCCAGTACTTC
TRBJ1-3 - - TRBV7-8 CASSFGGALSSGNTIYF TGTGCCAGCAGCTTCGGGGGGGCACTATCCTCTGGAAACACCATATATTTT
TRBJ1-5 once - TRBV4-1 CASSQGPDTRPQHF TGCGCCAGCAGCCAAGGGCCCGACACTCGGCCCCAGCATTTT
TRBJ1-2 - - TRBV11-2 CASQLVGAYGYTF TGTGCCAGCCAATTAGTAGGGGCCTATGGCTACACCTTC
TRBJ1-4 - - TRBV30 CAWSLESSEKLFF TGTGCCTGGAGTTTGGAGTCAAGTGAAAAACTGTTTTTT
TRBJ2-2 few - TRBV21-1 CASSKALGRSLRVGELFF TGTGCCAGCAGCAAAGCGCTGGGAAGGTCCCTAAGGGTCGGGGAGCTGTTTTTT
TRBJ2-3 - - TRBV6-5 CASSYGAGTDTQYF TGTGCCAGCAGTTACGGGGCGGGAACAGATACGCAGTATTTT
TRBJ2-5 - - TRBV5-4 CASSFGSWETQYF TGTGCCAGCAGCTTTGGGAGCTGGGAGACCCAGTACTTC
TRBJ2-1 - - TRBV5-6 CASSLGGNEQFF TGTGCCAGCAGCTTGGGGGGCAATGAGCAGTTCTTC
TRBJ2-7 - TRBD2 TRBV11-3 CASSLGAGGDYEQYF TGTGCCAGCAGCCTCGGGGCGGGAGGAGACTACGAGCAGTACTTC
TRBJ2-5 - TRBD2 TRBV11-3 CASSPRTSGTQETQYF TGTGCCAGCAGCCCCCGGACTAGCGGGACCCAAGAGACCCAGTACTTC
TRBJ2-7 once - TRBV21-1 CASSNVPDRGITYEQYF TGTGCCAGCAGCAATGTCCCCGACAGGGGTATAACCTACGAGCAGTACTTC
TRBJ2-2 - TRBD2 TRBV7-8 CASSLVGLAGGLDTGELFF TGTGCCAGCAGCTTAGTGGGACTAGCGGGAGGGCTGGACACCGGGGAGCTGTTTTTT
TRBJ2-7 - TRBD1 TRBV30 CAGTTGDWLGEQYF TGTGCCGGGACGACAGGGGACTGGTTGGGAGAGCAGTACTTC
TRBJ2-2 - - TRBV5-4 CASSLAVNTGELFF TGTGCCAGCAGCTTAGCGGTTAACACCGGGGAGCTGTTTTTT
TRBJ2-2 once - TRBV21-1 CASSKDSGGATGELFF TGTGCCAGCAGCAAAGATTCGGGGGGCGCAACCGGGGAGCTGTTTTTT
TRBJ2-1 once - TRBV7-6 CASSGPRDRDEQFF TGTGCCAGCAGCGGTCCCCGGGACCGGGATGAGCAGTTCTTC
TRBJ1-5 - - TRBV15 CATSRVNWEPQPQHF TGTGCCACCAGCAGAGTAAATTGGGAACCTCAGCCCCAGCATTTT
TRBJ2-7 once - TRBV7-2 CASSPVGRSSYEQYF TGTGCCAGCAGCCCAGTGGGGAGGAGCTCCTACGAGCAGTACTTC
TRBJ2-7 - - TRBV10-3 CAISESQGITTSYEQYF TGTGCCATCAGTGAGTCCCAGGGGATTACGACCTCCTACGAGCAGTACTTC
TRBJ2-3 - - TRBV7-2 CASSYTGDTQYF TGTGCCAGCAGCTACACTGGGGATACGCAGTATTTT
TRBJ1-4 - - TRBV19 CAGREARWEKLFF TGTGCGGGGCGGGAGGCCCGGTGGGAAAAACTGTTTTTT
TRBJ2-7 once TRBD2 TRBV13 CASSTRTSSGEQYF TGTGCCAGCAGCACCCGGACTAGTTCCGGCGAGCAGTACTTC
TRBJ2-1 - TRBD1 TRBV19 CASSSARGSSPYNEQFF TGTGCCAGTAGTTCCGCCAGGGGGTCCTCCCCTTACAATGAGCAGTTCTTC
TRBJ2-7 - TRBD2 TRBV5-4 CASSLGLAGGSYEQYF TGTGCCAGCAGCTTAGGACTAGCGGGAGGGTCCTACGAGCAGTACTTC
TRBJ1-2 - - TRBV27 CASSLSYSATYGYTF TGTGCCAGCAGTTTATCGTACAGCGCGACCTATGGCTACACCTTC
TRBJ2-7 - TRBD1 TRBV7-6 CASSLGPGQGLYEQYF TGTGCCAGCAGCTTAGGTCCGGGACAGGGGTTATACGAGCAGTACTTC
TRBJ2-7 large - TRBV7-9 CASSLAGISYEQYF TGTGCCAGCAGCTTAGCGGGCATTTCCTACGAGCAGTACTTC
TRBJ2-1 - - TRBV9 CASSVEAGNSYNEQFF TGTGCCAGCAGCGTAGAAGCAGGGAACTCCTACAATGAGCAGTTCTTC
TRBJ1-1 - - TRBV4-1 CASSLSDRLNTEAFF TGCGCCAGCAGCCTTTCCGACAGGCTGAACACTGAAGCTTTCTTT
TRBJ1-1 - - TRBV6-1 CASSGTTANTEAFF TGTGCCAGCAGTGGGACGACAGCGAACACTGAAGCTTTCTTT
TRBJ2-1 - TRBD2 TRBV10-1 CASSVGTTTEQFF TGCGCCAGCAGTGTCGGGACTACAACTGAGCAGTTCTTC